These 16 T cell receptor beta chains share one sample of origin, sequenced in a study of beta chain features in type 1 diabetes. All of the isolated RNA was reverse transcribed, so expressed TCRB transcripts were sequenced. The data were produced by immunoSEQ multiplex PCR, yet TCRdb's version contains in-frame clones alone and is incomplete. Counted here are about 410,000 clones, about 14% occurring once; the ten biggest clones make up 0.03% to 0.04%. The sequencing sample was made of naive CD4+ T cells from blood. The receptors originated from a man aged 30-40 years in good health.

This clone has a handful of counts. Distinct nucleotide sequences in the sample also encode this CDR3. V usage is TRBV6-6 and J usage is TRBJ2-5; D is perhaps TRBD1 (5 bases). Looked up from germline, CDR1 is MNHNY and CDR2 is SVGAGI (reference sequence). V was shortened by 2 bases and J by 2 bases, with 6 bases between the two germline ends. CDR3 length: 13 amino acids. For the CDR3, the DNA is TGTGCCAGCAGTTACAGGGGTCAAGAGACCCAGTACTTC. It codes for CASSYRGQETQYF.

Concerning this clone itself: This same CDR3 is encoded by further DNA sequences in the sample. This sequence joins TRBV29-1 and TRBJ2-3; D might be TRBD2 (6 bases). The germline V and J ends were trimmed by 6 bases and 10 bases, with 23 bases remaining between them. The length of the CDR3 is 14 residues. From germline, CDR1 is SQVTM and CDR2 ANQGSEA. CDR3 sequence: CSVGVTSPGFAQYF. The CDR3 nucleotides are TGCAGCGTCGGTGTTACTAGCCCGGGTTTCGCGCAGTATTTT.

The sample holds a few counts of this clone. This chain joins TRBV2 and TRBJ2-3; 13 nucleotides agree with TRBD2. The CDR3 sequence is 19 residues long. V lost 2 bases to trimming and J lost 4 bases; unmatched junction nucleotides: 12. CDR1 and CDR2 from the germline V gene are SNHLY and FYNNEI. As DNA, the CDR3 is TGTGCCAGCAGTGAATTACCGGGTGGACTAGCGGGGGCCTCAGATACGCAGTATTTT. It translates to CASSELPGGLAGASDTQYF.

This clone was detected only a few times. The genes are TRBV11-2 and TRBJ2-1; a possible D gene is TRBD2 (6 bases). The V gene's germline CDR1 is SGHAT and CDR2 FQNNGV. This CDR3 is built from 15 residues. V was cut by 2 bases and J by 7 bases, with 15 bases left in between. CDR3 sequence: CASSLWDETRNEQFF. The CDR3 DNA reads as TGTGCCAGCAGCTTATGGGATGAGACTAGAAATGAGCAGTTCTTC.

In its sample, this clone was seen a few times. The chain carries TRBV10-3 and TRBJ2-7, with TRBD2 matching over 16 bases. This CDR3 comprises 18 residues. Germline loops: CDR1 ENHRY, CDR2 SYGVKD. V lost 9 bases and J lost 0; bases outside the gene matches: 11. The CDR3 region is CAIKPGLAGGGCSYEQYV. The CDR3, as DNA: TGTGCCATAAAGCCGGGACTAGCGGGAGGGGGTTGCTCCTACGAGCAGTACGTC.

The chain is built from TRBV19 and TRBJ2-7; tentatively, D is TRBD2 (6 bases). The CDR3 runs to 16 residues. CDR1 LNHDA and CDR2 SQIVND come from the germline V gene (reference sequence). V lost 3 bases and J lost 2, with 17 bases in between. CDR3 amino acids: CASSIYSETGAYEQYF. The CDR3 nucleotides are TGTGCCAGTAGTATTTATTCGGAGACGGGAGCCTACGAGCAGTACTTC.

V usage is TRBV29-1 and J usage is TRBJ1-3, with TRBD1 as a possible D gene (6 bases). The V and J ends lost 7 bases and 4 bases respectively, with 14 bases between them. The length of the CDR3 is 13 residues. Germline lookup yields CDR1 SQVTM and CDR2 ANQGSEA. CDR3 DNA sequence: TGCAGCGCAGGACAGTCCGAAGGAAACACCATATATTTT. It encodes CSAGQSEGNTIYF. The variable domain in full, completed from reference TRBV29-1 and TRBJ1-3, reads SAVISQKPSRDICQRGTSLTIQCQVDSQVTMMFWYRQQPGQSLTLIATANQGSEATYESGFVIDKFPISRPNLTFSTLTVSNMSPEDSSIYLCSAGQSEGNTIYFGEGSWLTVV.

This clone was found a few times. The chain joins TRBV13 to TRBJ1-2; weak D call: TRBD1 (5 bases). Between the trimmed V and J ends, which lost 5 bases and 4 bases, there was a span of 20 bases. CDR3 size: 16 residues. Germline loops: CDR1 PRHDT, CDR2 FYEKMQ (reference sequence). The CDR3 coding sequence is TGTGCCAGCAGCGGATTCGACCGGGACGCCGGCTATGGCTACACCTTC. This translates into CASSGFDRDAGYGYTF.

This clone came up a few times. The genes are TRBV15 and TRBJ1-2; D gene ambiguous. The CDR3 covers 14 residues. V was pared by 0 bases and J by 6 bases, with 11 bases between. The germline V gene has CDR1 LNHNV and CDR2 YYDKDF (reference sequence). The DNA for the CDR3 is TGTGCCACCAGCAGAGATTCTTGGGGAAATGGCTACACCTTC. The encoded protein is CATSRDSWGNGYTF.

The rearrangement joins TRBV18 to TRBJ2-1; 7 nucleotides agree with TRBD2. The V gene end was trimmed by 2 bases and the J gene end by 1 base; junction bases not matched to a gene: 11. This CDR3 is built from 18 residues. CDR1 is KGHSH and CDR2 is LQKENI in the germline V gene. CDR3 DNA sequence: TGTGCCAGCTCACCATTGCCTAGCGGTAGTTCTTCCTACAATGAGCAGTTCTTC. This codes for CASSPLPSGSSSYNEQFF.

The chain recombines TRBV20-1 with TRBJ2-1; D gene ambiguous. The CDR3 totals 11 residues. V shed 0 bases and J shed 8 bases, with 5 bases lying between them. The V gene's germline CDR1 is DFQATT and CDR2 SNEGSKA (reference sequence). The CDR3 nucleotides are TGCAGTGCTAGAGAGCCTGATGAGCAGTTCTTC. This encodes CSAREPDEQFF.

This clone came up a few times. The chain employs TRBV30 and TRBJ2-2; no reliable D call. This CDR3 has 13 amino acids. Germline CDR1 GTSNPN, CDR2 SVGIG (reference sequence). Trimming removed 3 bases at V and 2 bases at J, with 7 bases between. The CDR3, as DNA: TGTGCCTGGAGAGTGTTCAACACCGGGGAGCTGTTTTTT. This gives the protein CAWRVFNTGELFF.

Of note for this clone: This may be a read error, as it is one base from a much larger clone. The chain recombines TRBV5-4 with TRBJ2-1; D gene unclear. This CDR3 contains 11 residues. Looked up from germline, CDR1 is SGHNT and CDR2 is YYREEE (reference sequence). Trimming took off 3 bases at V and 6 bases at J, with 4 bases between the two ends. The CDR3 DNA sequence: TGTGCCAGCAGCTGGGGCAATGAGCAGTTCTTC. Translating gives CASSWGNEQFF.

V is TRBV5-1 and J is TRBJ2-7; D is tentatively TRBD1 or TRBD2 (5 bases each). In germline, CDR1 is SGHRS, CDR2 YFSETQ. V was clipped by 4 bases and J by 5 bases, with 10 bases between them. CDR3 length equals 12 residues. The CDR3 protein is CASSPMGDEQYV. Here the CDR3 DNA reads TGCGCCAGCAGCCCGATGGGGGACGAGCAGTACGTC.

A few counts support this clone. This chain connects TRBV25-1 to TRBJ1-5, with D unresolved. CDR1 MGHDK and CDR2 SYGVNS come from the germline V gene. This CDR3 comprises 13 residues. Trimming took off 3 bases at V and 4 bases at J, with 7 bases between the two ends. The chain's CDR3 is CASSENRNQPQHF. CDR3 nucleotide sequence: TGTGCCAGCAGTGAGAACCGGAATCAGCCCCAGCATTTT.

This clone was detected a few times. The CDR3 region is CASSRRDTEAFF. The CDR3 DNA reads TGTGCCAGCAGCCGCCGGGACACTGAAGCTTTCTTT. The rearrangement joins TRBV7-2 to TRBJ1-1; D is unresolved. This CDR3 contains 12 residues. The germline V gene has CDR1 SGHTA and CDR2 FQGNSA. Trimming removed 5 bases from V and 3 bases from J, with 7 bases in between.